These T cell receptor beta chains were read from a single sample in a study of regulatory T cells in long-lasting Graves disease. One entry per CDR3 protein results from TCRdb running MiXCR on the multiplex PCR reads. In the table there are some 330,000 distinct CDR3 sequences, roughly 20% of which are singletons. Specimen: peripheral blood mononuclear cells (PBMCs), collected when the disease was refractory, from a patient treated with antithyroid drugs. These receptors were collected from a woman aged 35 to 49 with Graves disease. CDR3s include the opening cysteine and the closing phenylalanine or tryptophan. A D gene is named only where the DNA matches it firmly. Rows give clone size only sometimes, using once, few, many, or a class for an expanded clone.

TGTGCCAGCAGGCACAGGGTTTTCACCTACGAGCAGTACTTC | CASRHRVFTYEQYF | TRBJ2-7 | TRBV2 | - | -
TGTGCCAGCAGTGAATGGGCGGGGACCTCAGAGACCCAGTACTTC | CASSEWAGTSETQYF | TRBJ2-5 | TRBV25-1 | - | -
TGTGCCAGCAGTTGGACAGGGGGCAGGAACACTGAAGCTTTCTTT | CASSWTGGRNTEAFF | TRBJ1-1 | TRBV28 | many | TRBD1
TGCGCCAGCAGCTTGGTAGGACAGGGGAACACCGGGGAGCTGTTTTTT | CASSLVGQGNTGELFF | TRBJ2-2 | TRBV5-1 | few | TRBD1
TGTGCCACCAGCAGAGATCTTCTCTACGAGCAGTACTTC | CATSRDLLYEQYF | TRBJ2-7 | TRBV15 | few | -
TGTGCCAGCAGCTTATCCGGGACTAGTCGGGAGCAGTACTTC | CASSLSGTSREQYF | TRBJ2-7 | TRBV7-3 | - | TRBD2
TGCGCCGGCAGCCTGACCGACTACGAGCAGTACTTC | CAGSLTDYEQYF | TRBJ2-7 | TRBV5-1 | - | -
TGTGCCAGCAGCCAAGTGGGACACCGAGGCGGGAAACTGTTTTTT | CASSQVGHRGGKLFF | TRBJ1-4 | TRBV14 | - | -
TGTGCCAGTCAGGGAACAGAAGCTTTCTTT | CASQGTEAFF | TRBJ1-1 | TRBV2 | many | -
TGTGCCAGCAGTCCTGGACTAGCGGGAGCTGTGCAGTACTTC | CASSPGLAGAVQYF | TRBJ2-7 | TRBV12-3/TRBV12-4 | many | TRBD2
TGTGCCAGCAGCTTAGGGGGGGATTCCTACGAGCAGTACTTC | CASSLGGDSYEQYF | TRBJ2-7 | TRBV7-8 | many | -
TGTGCCAGCAGCCTGGGACGGTGGTCAGGAGAGACCCAGTACTTC | CASSLGRWSGETQYF | TRBJ2-5 | TRBV11-2 | many | -
TGTGCCGCTGGGGAGACTGAAGCTTTCTTT | CAAGETEAFF | TRBJ1-1 | TRBV7-9 | - | -
TGCAGTGCTAGAGATAGGGGGAAGGCTGAAGCTTTCTTT | CSARDRGKAEAFF | TRBJ1-1 | TRBV20-1 | many | -
TGTGCCAGCAGTTCATACTCTAGCAATACGCAGTATTTT | CASSSYSSNTQYF | TRBJ2-3 | TRBV27 | few | -
TGTGCCAGCGGGACAGGGGGCAATCAGCCCCAGCATTTT | CASGTGGNQPQHF | TRBJ1-5 | TRBV28 | - | TRBD1
TGCAGTGCTAGAAACCGGATCACCGGGGAGCTGTTTTTT | CSARNRITGELFF | TRBJ2-2 | TRBV20-1 | few | -
TGTGCCAGCAGTGACAGGGGGAAGAGACCCCAGTACTTC | CASSDRGKRPQYF | TRBJ2-5 | TRBV28 | many | TRBD1
TGTGCCAGCACCTCGCGGGATGCGGACACCGGGGAGCTGTTTTTT | CASTSRDADTGELFF | TRBJ2-2 | TRBV11-3 | - | -
TGTGCCAGCAGCCTCGGGACTAGCGGGATCACAGCCAAAAACATTCAGTACTTC | CASSLGTSGITAKNIQYF | TRBJ2-4 | TRBV28 | - | TRBD2
TGTGCCAGCAGGAGGATTCAAGAGACCCAGTACTTC | CASRRIQETQYF | TRBJ2-5 | TRBV2 | many | -
TGTGCCAGCAGTTTATCCCGACTAGCGGGAAACACAGATACGCAGTATTTT | CASSLSRLAGNTDTQYF | TRBJ2-3 | TRBV12-3/TRBV12-4 | - | TRBD2
TGTGCCAGCAGTTTATTCCCCCAAAATTCACCCCTCCACTTT | CASSLFPQNSPLHF | TRBJ1-6 | TRBV27 | - | -
TGTGCCAGCAGCCAATCCCACCCTTGGGGCGGGGGCTACGAGCAGTACTTC | CASSQSHPWGGGYEQYF | TRBJ2-7 | TRBV3-1 | - | TRBD2
TGTGCCAGCAGCTTGGCCCAGGGAATGGACGAGCAGTACTTC | CASSLAQGMDEQYF | TRBJ2-7 | TRBV7-2 | few | -
TGTGCCAGCACCCAAAGGGTCGGACAGGGTCAGTACGAGCAGTACTTC | CASTQRVGQGQYEQYF | TRBJ2-7 | TRBV28 | many | TRBD1
TGTGCCACCAGCGGGGAGGACAGGGGCAGGCAGCCCCAGCATTTT | CATSGEDRGRQPQHF | TRBJ1-5 | TRBV15 | many | TRBD1
TGTGCCAGCAGTCCTGACAGCTTAGTGCTGAATCGGAACACCGGGGAGCTGTTTTTT | CASSPDSLVLNRNTGELFF | TRBJ2-2 | TRBV6-1 | few | -
TGCGCCAGCAGCCCCCCGTTTCAGGGGGCGCTTGGCTACACCTTC | CASSPPFQGALGYTF | TRBJ1-2 | TRBV5-1 | many | TRBD1
TGTGCCAGCAGCGGCAGGGTCCCCGGGGAGCTGTTTTTT | CASSGRVPGELFF | TRBJ2-2 | TRBV6-1 | - | -
TGTGCCAGCAGTCTCCGACAGGGGGCGGCCACTGAAGCTTTCTTT | CASSLRQGAATEAFF | TRBJ1-1 | TRBV27 | few | TRBD1
TGTGCCAGCAGACCAGGGATTCTGGGAGAGCAGTACTTC | CASRPGILGEQYF | TRBJ2-7 | TRBV28 | many | -
TGCAGTGCCTCCGGACTGCAAGAGACCCAGTACTTC | CSASGLQETQYF | TRBJ2-5 | TRBV20-1 | many | -
TGTGCCAGCAGTCCTTACTCTTACAGGACTCTGAACACTGAAGCTTTCTTT | CASSPYSYRTLNTEAFF | TRBJ1-1 | TRBV28 | many | -
TGTGCCAGCAGTTTACCGGGACTAGCGGGAGGGCTGTACCAAGAGACCCAGTACTTC | CASSLPGLAGGLYQETQYF | TRBJ2-5 | TRBV28 | many | TRBD2
TGTGCCAGCAGTGAACCCTGGACAGGGTCTGGCAAACTGTTTTTT | CASSEPWTGSGKLFF | TRBJ1-4 | TRBV6-1 | many | TRBD1
TGTGCCAGCAGCGCTGGCCCCCCGCCCCAGCATTTT | CASSAGPPPQHF | TRBJ1-5 | TRBV28 | few | -
TGTGCCAGCAGTTTTCTAGCGGGAGGGATGAACACCGGGGAGCTGTTTTTT | CASSFLAGGMNTGELFF | TRBJ2-2 | TRBV28 | many | TRBD2
TGTGCCAGCAGTTTTCGAGACATACCCCCGTGGAGCCAGACTGAAGCTTTCTTT | CASSFRDIPPWSQTEAFF | TRBJ1-1 | TRBV28 | many | -
TGCAGCGTTGACAGGGCGGGTGATGGCTACACCTTC | CSVDRAGDGYTF | TRBJ1-2 | TRBV29-1 | few | -
TGTGCCAGCAGCTTAGGAGGATCGGGGGCCTCTGGAAACACCATATATTTT | CASSLGGSGASGNTIYF | TRBJ1-3 | TRBV7-9 | - | -
TGTGCCCGCCTAAGGTGGGGGACTAACGATTTAACCTACGAGCAGTACTTC | CARLRWGTNDLTYEQYF | TRBJ2-7 | TRBV28 | many | TRBD2
TGTGCCTACAACAGGGGTAACACTGAAGCTTTCTTT | CAYNRGNTEAFF | TRBJ1-1 | TRBV30 | - | TRBD1
TGTGCCAGTAAGGAGGGACAGATGAACACTGAAGCTTTCTTT | CASKEGQMNTEAFF | TRBJ1-1 | TRBV19 | - | TRBD1
TGTGCCAGCAGTTTCCACGGGGACCAAATACCCGAGCAGTACTTC | CASSFHGDQIPEQYF | TRBJ2-7 | TRBV28 | many | -
TGCGCCAGCAGTGAGTCACAAGAGACTGAAGCTTTCTTT | CASSESQETEAFF | TRBJ1-1 | TRBV10-1 | few | -